Shown below are 30 T cell receptor beta chains from a single sample sequenced in a study of blood T cell repertoires in COVID-19. Only in-frame clones appear in the TCRdb table, and some are missing; sequencing was by immunoSEQ multiplex PCR. The sample includes 100,000 or so clones, about 85% of them seen just once. Sequenced sample: peripheral blood. These receptors came from a man aged 50 to 60 with active COVID-19.

This rearrangement joins TRBV10-1 to TRBJ2-4; a possible D gene is TRBD2 (6 bases). The length of the CDR3 is 16 residues. The germline V gene has CDR1 WNHNN and CDR2 SYGVQD (reference sequence). Trimming stripped 4 bases from V and 0 bases from J, with 13 bases between. The CDR3 loop is CASSVSQGLAKNIQYF. The CDR3 nucleotides are TGCGCCAGCAGTGTTTCCCAGGGACTAGCCAAAAACATTCAGTACTTC.

The rearrangement links TRBV9 to TRBJ2-5, with D perhaps TRBD2 (5 bases). This CDR3 is 15 amino acids long. CDR1 is SGDLS and CDR2 is YYNGEE in the germline V gene. Trimming stripped 3 bases from V and 2 bases from J, with 14 bases between. The CDR3 DNA is TGTGCCAGCAGCGCCCACGCGGGTAAACAAGAGACCCAGTACTTC. Translated, it gives CASSAHAGKQETQYF.

The genes are TRBV6-1 and TRBJ1-2; possibly TRBD1 for D (5 bases). Germline V gene lookup returns CDR1 MNHNS and CDR2 SASEGT. Trimming cost V 2 bases and J 8 bases, with 15 bases left between them. CDR3 length: 14 amino acids. CDR3 sequence: CASSEPGVLGGYTF. CDR3 coding DNA: TGTGCCAGCAGTGAACCGGGGGTTTTGGGAGGCTACACCTTC.

The chain joins TRBV12-3 or TRBV12-4 to TRBJ1-2; D is unclear. V lost 5 bases and J 8 bases, leaving 12 bases between the germline ends. The CDR3 is 12 amino acids. CDR3 residues: CASSPDVRGYTF. CDR3 DNA sequence: TGTGCCAGCAGTCCCGACGTGAGGGGCTACACCTTC.

This chain connects TRBV4-1 to TRBJ2-7; D unresolved. V dropped 2 bases and J dropped 0 bases, with 8 bases sitting between them. Germline V CDR1 and CDR2: MGHRA, YSYEKL. The CDR3 length is 14 residues. CDR3 protein: CASSQTFSSYEQYF. CDR3 DNA sequence: TGCGCCAGCAGCCAAACGTTTAGCTCCTACGAGCAGTACTTC.

The J gene is TRBJ2-1, the V gene TRBV6-1, with D possibly matching TRBD2 (6 bases). V was trimmed by 2 bases and J by 8 bases, leaving 16 bases between them. This CDR3 comprises 15 residues. Germline values: CDR1 MNHNS, CDR2 SASEGT. CDR3 DNA: TGTGCCAGCAGTGAATTGGGGGGATTGGGCTATGAGCAGTTCTTC. Amino acids: CASSELGGLGYEQFF.

The genes are TRBV6-5 and TRBJ2-1; 13 bases line up with TRBD2. Losses at the gene ends were 4 bases for V and 3 bases for J; bases not matched to a gene: 3. Germline V gene sequence: CDR1 MNHEY, CDR2 SVGAGI. The CDR3 covers 16 residues. The DNA for the CDR3 is TGTGCCAGCAGTTTCAGGACTAGCGGGGGCTACAATGAGCAGTTCTTC. This gives the protein CASSFRTSGGYNEQFF.

The table lists this clone with a few counts. Here the CDR3 reads CASSQGQGRRVNEKLFF. CDR3 nucleotide sequence: TGTGCCAGCAGCCAGGGACAGGGGCGGCGCGTGAATGAAAAACTGTTTTTT. The chain employs TRBV14 and TRBJ1-4, with TRBD1 matching over 10 bases. The germline CDR1 and CDR2 sequences are SGHDN and FVKESK. The CDR3 totals 17 residues. Germline trimming cut 3 bases from V and 5 bases from J; bases unmatched to any gene: 9.

V is TRBV10-3 and J is TRBJ2-2; 8 bases are shared with TRBD2. Trimming cost V 3 bases and J 5 bases; bases outside gene matches: 11. The CDR3 is made up of 17 amino acids. The germline V gene has CDR1 ENHRY and CDR2 SYGVKD. CDR3 in amino acids: CAISEWIPQRGTGELFF. Written as DNA, the CDR3 is TGTGCCATCAGTGAATGGATACCACAGCGGGGGACCGGGGAGCTGTTTTTT.

The chain is built from TRBV10-3 and TRBJ2-3; TRBD1 agrees at 9 bases. The CDR3 is 18 residues long. Trimming removed 2 bases from V and 0 bases from J; junction bases left unmatched: 9. Germline assignment: CDR1 ENHRY and CDR2 SYGVKD. CDR3 nucleotide sequence: TGTGCCATCAGTGAGCGGGACAGGGCGACTATTAGCACAGATACGCAGTATTTT. Its translation is CAISERDRATISTDTQYF.

There are a few counts of this clone. The chain combines TRBV27 with TRBJ1-1, with D uncertain. Trimming took 4 bases from V and 0 from J, leaving 24 bases between them. Germline lookup yields CDR1 MNHEY and CDR2 SMNVEV (reference sequence). This CDR3 is built from 19 residues. CDR3: CASSSRSRPWTYMNTEAFF. As DNA, the CDR3 is TGTGCCAGCAGTTCGCGGTCTAGACCCTGGACTTACATGAACACTGAAGCTTTCTTT.

The rearrangement joins TRBV3-1 (or the pseudogene TRBV3-2) to TRBJ1-1; D is possibly TRBD1 (5 bases). Germline values: CDR1 LGHDT, CDR2 YNNKEL (reference sequence). The CDR3 length is 16 residues. The V end lost 1 base, the J end lost 4 bases, and 16 bases lay between the germline ends. The CDR3 DNA follows: TGTGCCAGCAGCCAAGGAGGCAAGGGGATGGGCACTGAAGCTTTCTTT. Translated, it gives CASSQGGKGMGTEAFF.

V gene TRBV12-3 or TRBV12-4 combines with J gene TRBJ2-7; no reliable D call. The CDR3 is made up of 12 amino acids. V gave up 4 bases and J gave up 0 bases, with 4 bases separating them. CDR3 coding DNA: TGTGCCAGCAGTTACAGCTCCTACGAGCAGTACTTC. Translated, it gives CASSYSSYEQYF.

Comments on this clone: This same CDR3 is encoded by further DNA sequences in the sample. CDR3 DNA: TGTGCCAGCAGTAATAGCGGGGGCTATAATGAGCAGTTCTTC. Amino acids: CASSNSGGYNEQFF. V usage is TRBV2 and J usage is TRBJ2-1, with 9 nucleotides matching TRBD2. The CDR3 sequence is 14 residues long. Germline CDR1 is SNHLY and CDR2 is FYNNEI. After removal of 5 bases from V and 7 bases from J, the junction contained 6 bases not matched to a gene.

The genes are TRBV18 and TRBJ2-1; 9 bases match TRBD2. The CDR3 contains 16 residues. Looked up from germline, CDR1 is KGHSH and CDR2 is LQKENI. The junction had 8 bases not matched to a gene; V was cut back by 3 bases and J by 5 bases. CDR3 protein: CASSPLEAGGHNEQFF. CDR3 coding DNA: TGTGCCAGCTCACCCCTCGAAGCGGGGGGTCACAATGAGCAGTTCTTC.

This clone was counted once. V gene TRBV27 combines with J gene TRBJ1-1; 8 nucleotides match TRBD1. This CDR3 has 14 residues. In germline, CDR1 is MNHEY, CDR2 SMNVEV (reference sequence). V dropped 6 bases and J dropped 1; count of bases not matched to a gene: 4. The CDR3 DNA is TGTGCCAGCAGCGGGGGACAGGAGAACACTGAAGCTTTCTTT. It codes for CASSGGQENTEAFF.

This chain joins TRBV24-1 and TRBJ2-3; 12 bases agree with TRBD2. CDR3 length: 13 residues. Trimming cost V 11 bases and J 3 bases; bases outside gene matches: 2. Per germline, CDR1 KGHDR and CDR2 SFDVKD. The CDR3 nucleotides read TGTGCCAACGGACTAGCGGGGACAGATACGCAGTATTTT. Its protein is CANGLAGTDTQYF.

The chain couples TRBV19 to TRBJ1-2, with TRBD1 identical over 7 bases. CDR3 size: 14 residues. The V segment lost 3 bases and the J segment 5 bases; nucleotides outside the gene matches: 6. Germline assignment: CDR1 LNHDA and CDR2 SQIVND (reference sequence). CDR3 region: CASSIQGVGYGYTF. The CDR3 nucleotides read TGTGCCAGTAGTATCCAGGGGGTCGGATATGGCTACACCTTC.

The J gene is TRBJ1-1, the V gene TRBV5-4; 9 nucleotides align to TRBD1. V lost 3 bases, J lost 4 bases, and 7 bases stayed unmatched. The CDR3 extends over 15 amino acids. The germline V gene encodes CDR1 SGHNT and CDR2 YYREEE (reference sequence). The CDR3 spells CASSWGTGTGTEAFF. The CDR3 DNA reads TGTGCCAGCAGCTGGGGGACAGGGACAGGCACTGAAGCTTTCTTT.

V usage is TRBV20-1 and J usage is TRBJ1-1; a weak D match, TRBD1 (6 bases). Trimming removed 6 bases at V and 3 bases at J, with 41 bases between. This CDR3 comprises 22 residues. Germline lookup yields CDR1 DFQATT and CDR2 SNEGSKA (reference sequence). The CDR3 DNA is TGCAGTGCCAGTATATCCGACAGGAGGACACTGAAGCTAGCGGAGGAGGACACTGAAGCTTTCTTT. The encoded protein is CSASISDRRTLKLAEEDTEAFF.

The gene calls are TRBV9 and TRBJ2-3, with TRBD2 matching 7 bases. This CDR3 is 15 amino acids long. CDR1 SGDLS and CDR2 YYNGEE come from the germline V gene. V shed 3 bases, J shed 1 base, and the junction held 5 bases outside the gene matches. The CDR3 DNA reads TGTGCCAGCAGCGCGGCAAGCGGGGGCACAGATACGCAGTATTTT. Its translation: CASSAASGGTDTQYF.

This clone was seen a few times. This sequence joins TRBV6-6 and TRBJ1-5; 9 nucleotides align to TRBD1. Trimming at V came to 7 bases and at J to 4 bases, leaving 5 bases not matched to a gene. CDR1 and CDR2 (germline): MNHNY, SVGAGI (reference sequence). The CDR3 spans 14 residues. CDR3 protein: CASMWGQGNQPQHF. DNA of the CDR3: TGTGCCAGCATGTGGGGACAGGGTAATCAGCCCCAGCATTTT.

The chain links TRBV18 to TRBJ1-2, with 10 bases identical to TRBD1. This CDR3 spans 17 amino acids. CDR1 KGHSH and CDR2 LQKENI come from the germline V gene. Trimming at V came to 3 bases and at J to 4 bases, leaving 11 bases not matched to a gene. The CDR3, as DNA: TGTGCCAGCTCACCGACAGGGGGCCCTAGCGGTGCCTATGGCTACACCTTC. Translating gives CASSPTGGPSGAYGYTF.

The rearrangement uses TRBV4-1 and TRBJ1-5; tentative D call: TRBD1 (6 bases). Trimming removed 0 bases from V and 4 bases from J, with 13 bases in between. CDR1 is MGHRA and CDR2 is YSYEKL in the germline V gene. The CDR3 covers 16 residues. The CDR3 protein is CASSQEQGGTNQPQHF. The CDR3 coding sequence is TGCGCCAGCAGCCAAGAACAGGGTGGGACAAATCAGCCCCAGCATTTT.

The rearrangement uses TRBV11-3 and TRBJ2-5; TRBD2 might be the D (5 bases). This CDR3 contains 13 residues. V dropped 3 bases and J dropped 5 bases, with 10 bases sitting between them. Germline values: CDR1 SGHNT, CDR2 YENEEA. CDR3 residues: CASSFGERETQYF. CDR3 coding DNA: TGTGCCAGCAGCTTCGGGGAAAGGGAGACCCAGTACTTC.

The chain is built from TRBV13 and TRBJ2-3; the match to TRBD2 covers 9 bases. The J segment lost 4 bases and the V segment lost 5 bases, leaving 7 bases of the junction unmatched. The CDR3 is 15 residues long. Germline V CDR1 and CDR2: PRHDT, FYEKMQ (reference sequence). The CDR3 nucleotides are TGTGCCAGCAGCCCAAAGCGGGGGGAGGCAGATACGCAGTATTTT. Translating it yields CASSPKRGEADTQYF.

The chain joins TRBV5-4 to TRBJ2-7, with 10 bases lining up with TRBD2. This CDR3 has 15 amino acids. The germline CDR1 and CDR2 sequences are SGHNT and YYREEE (reference sequence). With 1 base clipped from V and 5 bases from J, the junction kept 6 bases outside the gene matches. CDR3 sequence (DNA): TGTGCCAGCAGCTTGCTAGCGGGGGCCTTACACGAGCAGTACTTC. Encoded protein: CASSLLAGALHEQYF.

This clone was counted at least ten times. The chain recombines TRBV27 with TRBJ1-6; tentatively, D is TRBD1 (6 bases). V was trimmed by 0 bases and J by 10 bases, leaving 16 bases between them. This CDR3 spans 16 amino acids. Per the germline V gene, CDR1 is MNHEY and CDR2 is SMNVEV (reference sequence). The CDR3 is CASSLSGTLNQSPLHF. The DNA of the CDR3 is TGTGCCAGCAGTTTATCGGGGACACTCAACCAGTCACCCCTCCACTTT.

The chain couples TRBV19 to TRBJ2-5; 8 bases are shared with TRBD1. The CDR3 covers 12 residues. Germline CDR1 and CDR2: LNHDA and SQIVND (reference sequence). Germline trimming cut 8 bases from V and 6 bases from J; bases unmatched to any gene: 5. The CDR3 spells CASGRQGKTQYF. The CDR3 DNA follows: TGTGCCAGTGGGAGACAGGGGAAGACCCAGTACTTC.

The chain links TRBV25-1 to TRBJ2-1; 7 nucleotides agree with TRBD2. J was trimmed by 5 bases and V by 3 bases; bases with no gene match: 16. The V gene's germline CDR1 is MGHDK and CDR2 SYGVNS. The CDR3 has 18 amino acids. The CDR3 here is CASSDPSLKRGAHNEQFF. As DNA, the CDR3 is TGTGCCAGCAGTGACCCTAGCCTTAAGCGGGGTGCCCACAATGAGCAGTTCTTC.